One sample yielded the 20 T cell receptor beta chains listed below, sequenced in a study of control samples from healthy donors and cancer patients. The protocol was immunoSEQ multiplex PCR, while the TCRdb copy is restricted to in-frame clones and leaves out a portion. The table records about 140,000 clones, approximately 86% of them present only once. Sequenced: blood. These receptor sequences come from a woman in her 30s in good health.

This clone occurred once. V and J are TRBV18 and TRBJ2-7; 14 nucleotides match TRBD2. Germline V gives CDR1 KGHSH, CDR2 LQKENI. The CDR3 extends over 16 amino acids. V was pared by 6 bases and J by 5 bases, with 9 bases of the junction left unmatched. The CDR3 nucleotides are TGTGCCAGCTCTCAAGGGACTAGCGGGAGTAACAACGAGCAGTACTTC. This sequence encodes CASSQGTSGSNNEQYF.

This chain connects TRBV6-2 or TRBV6-3 to TRBJ2-5; D possibly corresponds to TRBD2 (6 bases). Trimming took off 4 bases at V and 4 bases at J, with 16 bases between the two ends. CDR1 MNHEY and CDR2 SVGEGT come from the germline V gene. CDR3 length: 15 residues. The CDR3 DNA sequence: TGTGCCAGCAGTTCGGTAGCGGCGGGGCGAGAGACCCAGTACTTC. It specifies CASSSVAAGRETQYF.

The chain is built from TRBV21-1 and TRBJ2-1; the D call of TRBD2 is as the table states it, not checked on the DNA. TRBV21-1 is a pseudogene segment. The CDR3 is 17 amino acids. CDR3: CASSKERPRIHYNEQFF. The CDR3 coding sequence is TGTGCCAGCAGCAAAGAAAGACCGCGGATCCACTACAATGAGCAGTTCTTC.

This chain links TRBV7-9 with TRBJ1-5, with D unresolved. Trimming removed 6 bases from V and 0 bases from J, with 15 bases in between. Germline V gene sequence: CDR1 SEHNR, CDR2 FQNEAQ (reference sequence). The CDR3 runs to 16 residues. In nucleotides, the CDR3 is TGTGCCAGCAGTCCTCACCCCGCAGGTAGCAATCAGCCCCAGCATTTT. This translates into CASSPHPAGSNQPQHF. Complete variable domain (other parts from reference TRBV7-9 and TRBJ1-5): DTGVSQNPRHKITKRGQNVTFRCDPISEHNRLYWYRQTLGQGPEFLTYFQNEAQLEKSRLLSDRFSAERPKGSFSTLEIQRTEQGDSAMYLCASSPHPAGSNQPQHFGDGTRLSIL.

The genes are TRBV2 and TRBJ2-1, with 9 bases fitting TRBD1. V was clipped by 8 bases and J by 7 bases; unmatched bases: 12. The length of the CDR3 is 15 residues. Germline-derived CDR1 and CDR2 are SNHLY and FYNNEI. The CDR3 coding sequence is TGTGCCAGCGTAGCCGGGACAGGGAATTTGAATGAGCAGTTCTTC. Its protein product is CASVAGTGNLNEQFF. The full variable domain, completed using reference TRBV2 and TRBJ2-1, is EPEVTQTPSHQVTQMGQEVILRCVPISNHLYFYWYRQILGQKVEFLVSFYNNEISEKSEIFDDQFSVERPDGSNFTLKIRSTKLEDSAMYFCASVAGTGNLNEQFFGPGTRLTVL.

The J gene is TRBJ1-6, the V gene TRBV15; D possibly corresponds to TRBD1 (5 bases). Germline assignment: CDR1 LNHNV and CDR2 YYDKDF (reference sequence). This CDR3 contains 14 residues. V gave up 0 bases and J gave up 11 bases, with 11 bases separating them. Written as DNA, the CDR3 is TGTGCCACCAGCAGAGAACGCAGGGACGCACCCCTCCACTTT. This gives the protein CATSRERRDAPLHF.

This chain connects TRBV5-8 to TRBJ1-1; 8 bases map to TRBD1. Trimming removed 3 bases from V and 6 bases from J; junction bases left unmatched: 7. Germline V gene sequence: CDR1 SGHTS, CDR2 YDEGEE. There are 14 residues in the CDR3. CDR3 sequence: CASSYIMTGAEAFF. The CDR3 nucleotides are TGTGCCAGCAGCTACATCATGACAGGGGCTGAAGCTTTCTTT.

This clone has just one count. In DNA form, the CDR3 reads TGTGCCAGCAGCCCAATAGGACAGGGAGAGACCCAGTACTTC. Translating gives CASSPIGQGETQYF. The V and J genes are TRBV4-2 and TRBJ2-5; TRBD1 agrees at 8 bases. Germline values: CDR1 LGHNA, CDR2 YNFKEQ. The J segment lost 4 bases and the V segment lost 4 bases, leaving 5 bases of the junction unmatched. There are 14 residues in the CDR3.

This chain uses TRBV6-5 with TRBJ1-3, with D tentatively TRBD1 (5 bases). Per the germline V gene, CDR1 is MNHEY and CDR2 is SVGAGI. Trimming removed 4 bases from V and 1 base from J, with 11 bases in between. CDR3 length equals 15 residues. The chain's CDR3 is CASSSPQGSGNTIYF. Here the CDR3 DNA reads TGTGCCAGCAGTTCCCCCCAGGGATCTGGAAACACCATATATTTT.

The chain couples TRBV3-1 (or the pseudogene TRBV3-2) to TRBJ2-7; TRBD1 matches 9 bases. Germline V CDR1 and CDR2: LGHDT, YNNKEL (reference sequence). Losses at the gene ends were 0 bases for V and 3 bases for J; bases not matched to a gene: 3. This CDR3 is 15 amino acids long. The CDR3 loop reads CASSQDGTGSYEQYF. CDR3 in DNA: TGTGCCAGCAGCCAAGATGGGACAGGGAGCTACGAGCAGTACTTC.

V usage is TRBV19 and J usage is TRBJ1-5; 12 bases are a match to TRBD1. The germline gives CDR1 LNHDA, CDR2 SQIVND (reference sequence). Trimming took 3 bases from V and 0 from J; bases not matched to a gene: 6. The CDR3 consists of 18 residues. CDR3 in amino acids: CASSIGTGGVYSNQPQHF. The CDR3 DNA reads as TGTGCCAGTAGTATCGGGACAGGGGGCGTCTATAGCAATCAGCCCCAGCATTTT.

The chain joins TRBV5-8 to TRBJ1-5, with TRBD1 identical over 12 bases. Per the germline V gene, CDR1 is SGHTS and CDR2 is YDEGEE. The CDR3 totals 19 residues. With 3 bases clipped from V and 1 base from J, the junction kept 11 bases outside the gene matches. The CDR3 protein is CASSSIFGTGGTSNQPQHF. CDR3 bases: TGTGCCAGCAGCTCTATTTTTGGGACAGGGGGCACGAGCAATCAGCCCCAGCATTTT.

The chain employs TRBV19 and TRBJ2-5; TRBD1 aligns across 12 bases. The trim removed 3 bases at V and 4 bases at J, leaving 3 bases unmatched. This CDR3 is 15 amino acids long. Germline values: CDR1 LNHDA, CDR2 SQIVND (reference sequence). DNA for the CDR3: TGTGCCAGTAGTATCGGGACAGGGGGCGTAGAGACCCAGTACTTC. The encoded protein is CASSIGTGGVETQYF.

Note on this clone: The same CDR3 can be traced to other DNA sequences in this sample. The chain carries TRBV12-3 or TRBV12-4 and TRBJ2-7; 9 nucleotides match TRBD1. The CDR3 runs to 13 residues. The J segment lost 4 bases and the V segment lost 3 bases, leaving 1 base of the junction unmatched. The CDR3 DNA sequence: TGTGCCAGCAGTTTTGGACAGGGGTACGAGCAGTACTTC. It codes for CASSFGQGYEQYF.

The chain is built from TRBV5-6 and TRBJ2-3; the match to TRBD2 covers 12 bases. Germline V gene data show CDR1 as SGHDT and CDR2 as YYEEEE. There are 17 residues in the CDR3. J was trimmed by 4 bases and V by 0 bases; bases with no gene match: 6. The CDR3 DNA reads TGTGCCAGCAGCTTGGGGGCTAGCGGGAGGGTCCCAGATACGCAGTATTTT. Amino acid sequence: CASSLGASGRVPDTQYF. The full variable domain, in which reference TRBV5-6 and TRBJ2-3 provide the parts outside the CDR3, is DAGVTQSPTHLIKTRGQQVTLRCSPKSGHDTVSWYQQALGQGPQFIFQYYEEEERQRGNFPDRFSGHQFPNYSSELNVNALLLGDSALYLCASSLGASGRVPDTQYFGPGTRLTVL.

V gene TRBV10-1 combines with J gene TRBJ2-2; D might be TRBD1 (5 bases). The length of the CDR3 is 12 residues. Per germline, CDR1 WNHNN and CDR2 SYGVQD (reference sequence). The V end lost 6 bases, the J end lost 7 bases, and 9 bases lay between the germline ends. CDR3 sequence reads: CASRGRGGELFF. CDR3 DNA: TGCGCCAGCAGGGGAAGGGGCGGGGAGCTGTTTTTT.

V usage is TRBV7-8 and J usage is TRBJ2-1; TRBD2 agrees at 12 bases. The germline V gene encodes CDR1 SGHVS and CDR2 FQNEAQ. The CDR3 extends over 15 amino acids. V lost 1 base, J lost 7 bases, and 2 bases stayed unmatched. The CDR3 reads CASSLVLAGGNEQFF. The DNA for the CDR3 is TGTGCCAGCAGCTTAGTACTAGCGGGAGGTAATGAGCAGTTCTTC.

This chain uses TRBV18 with TRBJ2-7; the D gene is possibly TRBD2 (6 bases). The V end lost 2 bases, the J end lost 2 bases, and 13 bases lay between the germline ends. The CDR3 totals 15 residues. Germline lookup yields CDR1 KGHSH and CDR2 LQKENI. DNA for the CDR3: TGTGCCAGCTCACCAGCGGGATTAGGAGCCTACGAGCAGTACTTC. Its translation is CASSPAGLGAYEQYF.

V and J are TRBV5-6 and TRBJ1-6, with no clear D. Trimming took 2 bases from V and 8 from J, leaving 14 bases between them. CDR1 is SGHDT and CDR2 is YYEEEE in the germline V gene. This CDR3 has 15 residues. The CDR3 nucleotides are TGTGCCAGCAGCTTTTTATCTGGGAGCGATTCACCCCTCCACTTT. It encodes CASSFLSGSDSPLHF.

This clone was counted once. The rearrangement links TRBV19 to TRBJ2-3, with 7 bases that match TRBD2. The J segment lost 2 bases and the V segment lost 3 bases, leaving 2 bases of the junction unmatched. There are 14 residues in the CDR3. Germline CDR1 and CDR2: LNHDA and SQIVND (reference sequence). CDR3: CASSILADTDTQYF. CDR3 in DNA: TGTGCCAGTAGTATCCTAGCGGACACAGATACGCAGTATTTT.